Listed below are T cell receptor beta chains from one sample, sequenced in a study of T cell changes during pregnancy in multiple sclerosis. Assay: immunoSEQ multiplex PCR; the TCRdb copy retains only in-frame clones and omits some. The sample has 71,000 or so clones, around nine tenths seen once. This material consisted of peripheral blood, taken in the third trimester of pregnancy. These receptors originate from a female donor with multiple sclerosis, enrolled in a pregnancy study. Both conserved end residues are part of each CDR3. A D gene is named only where the DNA matches it firmly. The size of a clone is reported for some rows only, either as once, few or many, or as a class for expanded clones.

d_call: -; j_call: TRBJ1-4; v_call: TRBV11-2; clone_size: -; cdr3_nt: TGTGCCAGCAGCACCCAGGGATCCCCAAGTGAAAAACTGTTTTTT; cdr3_aa: CASSTQGSPSEKLFF
d_call: TRBD2; j_call: TRBJ2-1; v_call: TRBV18; clone_size: -; cdr3_nt: TGTGCCAGCTCACCACAGGGACTAGCGGACAATGAGCAGTTCTTC; cdr3_aa: CASSPQGLADNEQFF
d_call: TRBD1; j_call: TRBJ1-2; v_call: TRBV27; clone_size: -; cdr3_nt: TGTGCCAGCAGGGATACAGGGGGGTATGGCTACACCTTC; cdr3_aa: CASRDTGGYGYTF
d_call: TRBD1; j_call: TRBJ1-2; v_call: TRBV29-1; clone_size: once; cdr3_nt: TGCAGCGTTGAAGTCCAGGGGGCTGGCTACACCTTC; cdr3_aa: CSVEVQGAGYTF
d_call: TRBD2; j_call: TRBJ2-1; v_call: TRBV5-1; clone_size: -; cdr3_nt: TGCGCCAGCAGCTCCGGGACTAAAGCCTATGAGCAGTTCTTC; cdr3_aa: CASSSGTKAYEQFF
d_call: TRBD2; j_call: TRBJ2-3; v_call: TRBV27; clone_size: -; cdr3_nt: TGTGCCAGCAGTTTATTAGCGGGAGGGGGGGCCCCAGATACGCAGTATTTT; cdr3_aa: CASSLLAGGGAPDTQYF
d_call: -; j_call: TRBJ1-5; v_call: TRBV6-5; clone_size: few; cdr3_nt: TGTGCCAGCAGTAGGAGGGAGGATATAGCCCAGCATTTT; cdr3_aa: CASSRREDIAQHF
d_call: TRBD2; j_call: TRBJ2-1; v_call: TRBV10-3; clone_size: -; cdr3_nt: TGTGCCATCAGTGATCGCCGAGCGGGGGACAATGAGCAGTTCTTC; cdr3_aa: CAISDRRAGDNEQFF
d_call: TRBD2; j_call: TRBJ2-1; v_call: TRBV19; clone_size: -; cdr3_nt: TGTGCCAGTAGTATTCTAGCGGGAGGGTTCAATGAGCAGTTCTTC; cdr3_aa: CASSILAGGFNEQFF
d_call: TRBD2; j_call: TRBJ2-3; v_call: TRBV30; clone_size: -; cdr3_nt: TGTGCCTGGAGGTTTGCGGGAGGGATCACAGATACGCAGTATTTT; cdr3_aa: CAWRFAGGITDTQYF
d_call: -; j_call: TRBJ2-1; v_call: TRBV11-3; clone_size: -; cdr3_nt: TGTGCCAGCAGCTACACTAATAATGAGCAGTTCTTC; cdr3_aa: CASSYTNNEQFF
d_call: TRBD1; j_call: TRBJ1-1; v_call: TRBV5-1; clone_size: -; cdr3_nt: TGCGCCAGCAGCTTTGGTTTAACAGGGGGCCCTGAAGCTTTCTTT; cdr3_aa: CASSFGLTGGPEAFF
d_call: -; j_call: TRBJ1-2; v_call: TRBV28; clone_size: -; cdr3_nt: TGTGCCAGCAGTTTATTCGGGGAAGGCTACACCTTC; cdr3_aa: CASSLFGEGYTF
d_call: -; j_call: TRBJ2-5; v_call: TRBV7-9; clone_size: -; cdr3_nt: TGTGCCAGCAGCTCACAGACGGTAATCCAAGAGACCCAGTACTTC; cdr3_aa: CASSSQTVIQETQYF
d_call: TRBD1; j_call: TRBJ2-3; v_call: TRBV5-1; clone_size: -; cdr3_nt: TGCGCCAGCAGCCCGGGACAGGGAACAGATACGCAGTATTTT; cdr3_aa: CASSPGQGTDTQYF
d_call: TRBD1; j_call: TRBJ2-1; v_call: TRBV7-7; clone_size: -; cdr3_nt: TGTGCCAGCAGCGGAGGGACAGGGGGCGGTGAGCAGTTCTTC; cdr3_aa: CASSGGTGGGEQFF
d_call: TRBD2; j_call: TRBJ2-1; v_call: TRBV4-2; clone_size: -; cdr3_nt: TGTGCCAGCAGCCCCCGCGGGGGGGTTGCTAGCGGGAGGGGGTCCTACAATGAGCAGTTCTTC; cdr3_aa: CASSPRGGVASGRGSYNEQFF
d_call: TRBD2; j_call: TRBJ2-1; v_call: TRBV19; clone_size: -; cdr3_nt: TGTGCCAGTAGTATAGAACGGGCTAGCGGGAAGGTTAGTAATGAGCAGTTCTTC; cdr3_aa: CASSIERASGKVSNEQFF
d_call: -; j_call: TRBJ2-1; v_call: TRBV7-2; clone_size: once; cdr3_nt: TGTGCCAGCAGTCCCCGGCGGGCAGTCCACAATGAGCAGTTCTTC; cdr3_aa: CASSPRRAVHNEQFF
d_call: TRBD2; j_call: TRBJ2-7; v_call: TRBV29-1; clone_size: -; cdr3_nt: TGCAGCGTCAAAGAGCGGGGACCATACGAGCAGTACTTC; cdr3_aa: CSVKERGPYEQYF
d_call: -; j_call: TRBJ2-7; v_call: TRBV6-1; clone_size: once; cdr3_nt: TGTGCCAGCACTTTTCAATTCGACGGGTACGAGCAGTACTTC; cdr3_aa: CASTFQFDGYEQYF
d_call: TRBD2; j_call: TRBJ2-1; v_call: TRBV5-1; clone_size: -; cdr3_nt: TGCGCCAGCAGCCCGGGACTAGCGGGAGGGGGGCAGTTCTTC; cdr3_aa: CASSPGLAGGGQFF
d_call: TRBD2; j_call: TRBJ2-3; v_call: TRBV5-6; clone_size: -; cdr3_nt: TGTGCCAGCGCCGCCGGGATACCCGGACTAGCCGCAGATACGCAGTATTTT; cdr3_aa: CASAAGIPGLAADTQYF
d_call: -; j_call: TRBJ2-3; v_call: TRBV9; clone_size: -; cdr3_nt: TGTGCCAGCAGCGTAGTCCCCGGTCAAAGCACAGATACGCAGTATTTT; cdr3_aa: CASSVVPGQSTDTQYF
d_call: TRBD2; j_call: TRBJ2-2; v_call: TRBV9; clone_size: -; cdr3_nt: TGTGCCAGCAGCGCAACCTCCGGGACTACCTACACCGGGGAGCTGTTTTTT; cdr3_aa: CASSATSGTTYTGELFF
d_call: TRBD2; j_call: TRBJ2-7; v_call: TRBV2; clone_size: -; cdr3_nt: TGTGCCAGCGAGGGTAGCGGGAGATACGAGCAGTACTTC; cdr3_aa: CASEGSGRYEQYF
d_call: -; j_call: TRBJ1-4; v_call: TRBV18; clone_size: -; cdr3_nt: TGTGCCAGCTCACTCACAGGGTACACTAATGAAAAACTGTTTTTT; cdr3_aa: CASSLTGYTNEKLFF